The 29 T cell receptor beta chains below were found in one sample sequenced in a study of blood T cell repertoires in COVID-19. The table came from immunoSEQ multiplex PCR; TCRdb's copy has only in-frame clones and leaves some out. The data hold 300,000 to 350,000 clones, with approximately 88% observed a single time. The specimen was peripheral blood. The receptor source for this set is a woman in her thirties with COVID-19, enrolled during active disease.

This clone was observed a few times. The chain couples TRBV18 to TRBJ1-1; a possible D gene is TRBD1 (6 bases). CDR3 length: 15 residues. CDR1 KGHSH and CDR2 LQKENI come from the germline V gene. Trimming pared 3 bases from V and 2 bases from J, leaving 13 bases between. In nucleotides, the CDR3 is TGTGCCAGCTCACCCCGACAGGCCGGTAACACTGAAGCTTTCTTT. This translates into CASSPRQAGNTEAFF.

About this clone: This sample includes further DNA sequences coding for the same CDR3. The gene calls are TRBV2 and TRBJ1-4, with TRBD1 matching 8 bases. Trimming cost V 6 bases and J 0 bases; bases outside gene matches: 6. Germline V gene lookup returns CDR1 SNHLY and CDR2 FYNNEI. The CDR3 has 16 amino acids. The CDR3 nucleotides are TGTGCCAGCAGAACTGGACAGGGATCAACTAATGAAAAACTGTTTTTT. Protein: CASRTGQGSTNEKLFF. Full variable domain (rest looked up from reference TRBV2 and TRBJ1-4): EPEVTQTPSHQVTQMGQEVILRCVPISNHLYFYWYRQILGQKVEFLVSFYNNEISEKSEIFDDQFSVERPDGSNFTLKIRSTKLEDSAMYFCASRTGQGSTNEKLFFGSGTQLSVL.

The chain couples TRBV6-5 to TRBJ1-3; possibly TRBD1 for D (6 bases). CDR3 length: 15 residues. Trimming shortened V by 6 bases and J by 3 bases, and 15 bases separated the two germline ends. Germline values: CDR1 MNHEY, CDR2 SVGAGI. The chain's CDR3 is CASRKAGAIGNTIYF. The CDR3 DNA reads as TGTGCCAGCAGAAAAGCGGGGGCAATTGGAAACACCATATATTTT.

The DNA for the CDR3 is TGTGCCAGCAGCTTACAGCGGGGGAGCACAGATACGCAGTATTTT. It codes for CASSLQRGSTDTQYF. The rearrangement uses TRBV7-9 and TRBJ2-3; 8 bases are shared with TRBD2. Unmatched junction bases numbered 1, after V lost 2 bases and J lost 0 bases. CDR3 length equals 15 residues. The germline V gene encodes CDR1 SEHNR and CDR2 FQNEAQ (reference sequence).

This clone was counted a single time. This rearrangement joins TRBV5-1 to TRBJ2-3; the match to TRBD2 covers 15 bases. Losses at the gene ends were 4 bases for V and 11 bases for J; bases not matched to a gene: 8. This CDR3 spans 15 amino acids. The germline V gene has CDR1 SGHRS and CDR2 YFSETQ. The CDR3 DNA reads TGCGCCAGCAGCAGGACTAGCGGGGGGGTGTCTCGGCAGTATTTT. This codes for CASSRTSGGVSRQYF.

The chain recombines TRBV5-1 with TRBJ1-1, with D possibly matching TRBD1 (6 bases). The CDR3 is 15 residues long. V was clipped by 4 bases and J by 4 bases, with 17 bases between them. In germline, CDR1 is SGHRS, CDR2 YFSETQ. CDR3 bases: TGCGCCAGCAGCCCTACGGGACAACGAGGCACTGAAGCTTTCTTT. Translated, it gives CASSPTGQRGTEAFF.

CDR3 sequence (DNA): TGTGCCAGCAGTTCTGGACAGGGAAACACCGGGGAGCTGTTTTTT. Protein sequence: CASSSGQGNTGELFF. V usage is TRBV6-5 and J usage is TRBJ2-2, with 8 positions matching TRBD1. Germline V gives CDR1 MNHEY, CDR2 SVGAGI. The CDR3 is made up of 15 amino acids. Losses at the gene ends were 4 bases for V and 2 bases for J; bases not matched to a gene: 3.

The V call is TRBV5-1, the J call TRBJ1-4, with TRBD1 identical over 8 bases. The V segment lost 7 bases and the J segment 8 bases; nucleotides outside the gene matches: 1. Germline CDR1 reads SGHRS; CDR2 reads YFSETQ. The CDR3 extends over 11 amino acids. The DNA of the CDR3 is TGCGCCAGCCGACAGGGGGAAAAACTGTTTTTT. As protein: CASRQGEKLFF.

The count of this clone is one. V gene TRBV7-9 combines with J gene TRBJ2-7, with D perhaps matching TRBD2 (6 bases). Trimming cost V 5 bases and J 5 bases, with 10 bases left between them. CDR3 length: 12 amino acids. The germline V gene encodes CDR1 SEHNR and CDR2 FQNEAQ (reference sequence). The CDR3 sequence is CASSRGVNEQYF. DNA for the CDR3: TGTGCCAGCAGCCGCGGGGTCAACGAGCAGTACTTC.

The chain couples TRBV19 to TRBJ2-1; D perhaps matches TRBD1 (6 bases). The CDR3 extends over 14 amino acids. Germline-derived CDR1 and CDR2 are LNHDA and SQIVND (reference sequence). V lost 6 bases, J lost 6 bases, and 15 bases lay in between. Written as DNA, the CDR3 is TGTGCCAGTAGCGTGACAGGTACCGCCAATGAGCAGTTCTTC. Its translation: CASSVTGTANEQFF.

The chain is built from TRBV7-3 and TRBJ1-2, with D perhaps matching TRBD1 (6 bases). Trimming pared 5 bases from V and 6 bases from J, leaving 19 bases between. CDR3 length: 15 residues. Germline V gives CDR1 SGHTA, CDR2 FQGTGA. CDR3 sequence reads: CASSPQGTSGDGYTF. In DNA, the CDR3 is TGTGCCAGCAGCCCTCAGGGGACGTCCGGAGATGGCTACACCTTC. The entire variable domain, with the rest obtained from reference TRBV7-3 and TRBJ1-2, is as follows: GAGVSQTPSNKVTEKGKYVELRCDPISGHTALYWYRQSLGQGPEFLIYFQGTGAADDSGLPNDRFFAVRPEGSVSTLKIQRTERGDSAVYLCASSPQGTSGDGYTFGSGTRLTVV.

This clone was recorded a few times. The V gene is TRBV6-2 or TRBV6-3, the J gene TRBJ2-6; 9 bases are shared with TRBD2. Per the germline V gene, CDR1 is MNHEY and CDR2 is SVGEGT. This CDR3 comprises 16 residues. With V trimmed by 5 bases and J by 0 bases, 2 bases remained unmatched. CDR3 nucleotides: TGTGCCAGCAGTAGCGGGGGGAGCTCTGGGGCCAACGTCCTGACTTTC. Protein sequence: CASSSGGSSGANVLTF.

This rearrangement joins TRBV7-2 to TRBJ1-1, with 9 positions matching TRBD1. Germline CDR1 SGHTA, CDR2 FQGNSA. V was clipped by 5 bases and J by 8 bases; unmatched bases: 6. The CDR3 has 13 amino acids. The CDR3 nucleotides read TGTGCCAGCAGCATGGGACAGGGATCCGAAGCTTTCTTT. Translating gives CASSMGQGSEAFF.

This chain links TRBV6-5 with TRBJ1-1; no clear D gene. Trimming cost V 2 bases and J 2 bases, with 6 bases left between them. There are 13 residues in the CDR3. CDR1 MNHEY and CDR2 SVGAGI come from the germline V gene. CDR3 amino acids: CASSYRPNTEAFF. The CDR3 region has the DNA TGTGCCAGCAGTTACCGTCCTAACACTGAAGCTTTCTTT.

This chain uses TRBV6-5 with TRBJ2-2; 10 bases map to TRBD2. Germline CDR1 is MNHEY and CDR2 is SVGAGI. The trim removed 5 bases at V and 5 bases at J, leaving 5 bases unmatched. The CDR3 sequence is 15 residues long. This chain's CDR3 is CASSPAGGPTGELFF. CDR3 in DNA: TGTGCCAGCAGTCCAGCGGGGGGGCCTACCGGGGAGCTGTTTTTT.

The chain uses TRBV18 and TRBJ2-7, with a weak D call TRBD2 (6 bases). The CDR3 loop spans 15 amino acids. V dropped 5 bases and J dropped 2 bases, with 16 bases sitting between them. The V gene's germline CDR1 is KGHSH and CDR2 LQKENI. Here the CDR3 reads CASSALAVAPYEQYF. The CDR3 DNA follows: TGTGCCAGCTCAGCCTTAGCGGTGGCCCCCTACGAGCAGTACTTC.

V usage is TRBV6-5 and J usage is TRBJ2-2; TRBD1 agrees at 7 bases. V lost 6 bases to trimming and J lost 9 bases; unmatched junction nucleotides: 10. The length of the CDR3 is 14 residues. Germline CDR1 and CDR2: MNHEY and SVGAGI. The CDR3 reads CASRSGTVIRELFF. The CDR3 coding sequence is TGTGCCAGCAGATCCGGGACAGTTATTCGGGAGCTGTTTTTT.

The genes are TRBV18 and TRBJ1-1, with 7 bases aligning to TRBD1. The germline V gene encodes CDR1 KGHSH and CDR2 LQKENI. The CDR3 has 16 residues. Unmatched junction bases numbered 11, after V lost 3 bases and J lost 4 bases. In nucleotides, the CDR3 is TGTGCCAGCTCACCCAGGGGGTTAGGGTCTGGCACTGAAGCTTTCTTT. This translates into CASSPRGLGSGTEAFF.

This rearrangement joins TRBV6-5 to TRBJ1-2; 7 bases agree with TRBD1. The germline gives CDR1 MNHEY, CDR2 SVGAGI. The CDR3 length is 14 residues. Germline trimming cut 5 bases from V and 4 bases from J; bases unmatched to any gene: 7. The DNA for the CDR3 is TGTGCCAGCAGTCCTACAGGGGTAGGCTATGGCTACACCTTC. The encoded protein is CASSPTGVGYGYTF.

The chain links TRBV30 to TRBJ2-7; TRBD2 is a possible D gene (6 bases). Trimming left V 5 bases short and J 5 bases short, with 13 bases between. Germline V gene sequence: CDR1 GTSNPN, CDR2 SVGIG (reference sequence). The CDR3 is made up of 12 amino acids. The CDR3 DNA is TGTGCCTGGGCTCGGGGGTTCGACGAGCAGTACTTC. Translated: CAWARGFDEQYF.

V gene TRBV4-1 combines with J gene TRBJ2-3; TRBD1 aligns across 9 bases. The CDR3 spans 18 residues. Losses at the gene ends were 2 bases for V and 1 base for J; bases not matched to a gene: 10. Germline V lookup: CDR1 MGHRA, CDR2 YSYEKL. The CDR3 DNA is TGCGCCAGCAGCCAAAAGGGGGGACAGGGTTGGGGCACAGATACGCAGTATTTT. Protein product: CASSQKGGQGWGTDTQYF.

This clone appeared a few times. This chain joins TRBV19 and TRBJ1-6, with a tentative D call TRBD1 (6 bases). CDR1 and CDR2 from the germline V gene are LNHDA and SQIVND (reference sequence). V was clipped by 4 bases and J by 9 bases, with 13 bases between them. The CDR3 spans 14 residues. The CDR3, as DNA: TGTGCCAGTAGTAATCCGGCAGGGGTTTCACCCCTCCACTTT. Its protein is CASSNPAGVSPLHF.

The count of this clone is one. V and J are TRBV28 and TRBJ2-7, with D possibly TRBD1 on 5 matching bases. CDR1 is MDHEN and CDR2 is SYDVKM in the germline V gene. This CDR3 has 14 residues. V lost 4 bases and J 2 bases, leaving 12 bases between the germline ends. The DNA of the CDR3 is TGTGCCAGCAGTTCAGTGACAGCCACCTACGAGCAGTACGTC. Encoded protein: CASSSVTATYEQYV.

V gene TRBV5-6 combines with J gene TRBJ1-6; the match to TRBD1 covers 8 bases. CDR3 length: 16 amino acids. The trim removed 3 bases at V and 9 bases at J, leaving 11 bases unmatched. Germline loops: CDR1 SGHDT, CDR2 YYEEEE. The CDR3 nucleotides read TGTGCCAGCAGCTGGATGACAGGGGCCCTGAGTTCACCCCTCCACTTT. Its translation: CASSWMTGALSSPLHF.

V gene TRBV6-5 combines with J gene TRBJ2-3; 8 nucleotides align to TRBD2. This CDR3 has 16 amino acids. The V segment lost 4 bases and the J segment 0 bases; nucleotides outside the gene matches: 6. The germline CDR1 and CDR2 sequences are MNHEY and SVGAGI. The CDR3 region has the DNA TGTGCCAGCAGTTCGTCCCGGGGGGGCAGCACAGATACGCAGTATTTT. This encodes CASSSSRGGSTDTQYF.

This clone was seen a handful of times. V gene TRBV29-1 combines with J gene TRBJ1-3, with no clear D. Trimming cost V 7 bases and J 1 base, with 8 bases left between them. Germline assignment: CDR1 SQVTM and CDR2 ANQGSEA. The CDR3 contains 12 residues. The CDR3 DNA reads TGCAGCGCTACGACTTCTGGAAACACCATATATTTT. As protein: CSATTSGNTIYF.

The V and J genes are TRBV5-6 and TRBJ1-2; D call uncertain. CDR1 SGHDT and CDR2 YYEEEE come from the germline V gene. This CDR3 contains 14 residues. Trimming stripped 0 bases from V and 5 bases from J, with 11 bases between. CDR3 DNA sequence: TGTGCCAGCAGCTTGGGAGGGTTATATTATGGCTACACCTTC. Protein sequence: CASSLGGLYYGYTF. Looking up the rest from reference TRBV5-6 and TRBJ1-2 gives the full variable domain: DAGVTQSPTHLIKTRGQQVTLRCSPKSGHDTVSWYQQALGQGPQFIFQYYEEEERQRGNFPDRFSGHQFPNYSSELNVNALLLGDSALYLCASSLGGLYYGYTFGSGTRLTVV.

The chain employs TRBV6-6 and TRBJ1-1; TRBD1 matches at 10 bases. Unmatched junction bases numbered 10, after V lost 5 bases and J lost 7 bases. Germline CDR1 is MNHNY and CDR2 is SVGAGI (reference sequence). CDR3 length equals 15 residues. CDR3 nucleotide sequence: TGTGCCAGCAGTAAGACCGGGACAGGGGTCGGTGAAGCTTTCTTT. It codes for CASSKTGTGVGEAFF.

The chain links TRBV12-3 or TRBV12-4 to TRBJ1-3, with D possibly TRBD1 on 6 matching bases. Trimming took off 6 bases at V and 2 bases at J, with 8 bases between the two ends. This CDR3 is 13 amino acids long. The CDR3 region is CASSSGAGNTIYF. Here the CDR3 DNA reads TGTGCCAGCAGCTCAGGGGCTGGAAACACCATATATTTT.